Presented here are 19 T cell receptor beta chains from one specimen sequenced in a study of T cell responses to AZD1222 COVID-19 vaccine. TCRdb's copy holds only in-frame clones and misses some; the assay was immunoSEQ multiplex PCR. Of 75,000 to 95,000 clones in the sample, around 83% are singletons; the top ten hold about 13%. The material sequenced was peripheral blood, taken on day 0 of AZD1222 vaccination. The receptors were sampled from an adult in good health.

This rearrangement joins TRBV7-9 to TRBJ2-7; possible D gene TRBD1, 5 bases. The CDR3 covers 15 residues. The germline gives CDR1 SEHNR, CDR2 FQNEAQ (reference sequence). V lost 3 bases, J lost 2 bases, and 14 bases lay in between. Here the CDR3 DNA reads TGTGCCAGCAGCTTGCGACAGTCTGGGGCCTACGAGCAGTACTTC. It translates to CASSLRQSGAYEQYF.

The chain carries TRBV5-5 and TRBJ2-1; D is perhaps TRBD2 (6 bases). Germline V CDR1 and CDR2: SGHKS, YYEKEE (reference sequence). The CDR3 has 13 residues. Trimming took 1 base from V and 8 from J, leaving 10 bases between them. The CDR3 DNA follows: TGTGCCAGCAGCTTGCGGGAGTATGATGAGCAGTTCTTC. Its protein is CASSLREYDEQFF.

CDR3 sequence: CASSLEGDSDYNEQFF. The CDR3 DNA reads TGCGCCAGCAGCTTGGAAGGGGACAGTGATTACAATGAGCAGTTCTTC. This chain connects TRBV5-1 to TRBJ2-1, with 7 bases that match TRBD1. V shed 0 bases and J 4 bases; nucleotides not matched to a gene: 7. CDR3 length equals 16 residues. CDR1 and CDR2 from the germline V gene are SGHRS and YFSETQ.

The CDR3 DNA follows: TGTGCCAGCAGCTTAGATCGGGGGAGGACAGATACGCAGTATTTT. Translating gives CASSLDRGRTDTQYF. The chain recombines TRBV11-1 with TRBJ2-3; TRBD2 might be the D (6 bases). The CDR3 sequence is 15 residues long. The germline V gene encodes CDR1 SGHAT and CDR2 FQDESV (reference sequence). Trimming removed 1 base from V and 3 bases from J, with 11 bases in between. The whole variable domain, remainder taken from reference TRBV11-1 and TRBJ2-3, is EAEVAQSPRYKITEKSQAVAFWCDPISGHATLYWYRQILGQGPELLVQFQDESVVDDSQLPKDRFSAERLKGVDSTLKIQPAELGDSAMYLCASSLDRGRTDTQYFGPGTRLTVL.

CDR3 DNA: TGCGCCAGCAGCCCGCGACAGGGGCCCGAGACCCAGTACTTC. It translates to CASSPRQGPETQYF. The genes are TRBV5-1 and TRBJ2-5; TRBD1 aligns across 8 bases. Germline V gene lookup returns CDR1 SGHRS and CDR2 YFSETQ. There are 14 residues in the CDR3. Germline trimming cut 4 bases from V and 5 bases from J; bases unmatched to any gene: 7. Together with reference TRBV5-1 and TRBJ2-5, the CDR3 gives the full variable domain: KAGVTQTPRYLIKTRGQQVTLSCSPISGHRSVSWYQQTPGQGLQFLFEYFSETQRNKGNFPGRFSGRQFSNSRSEMNVSTLELGDSALYLCASSPRQGPETQYFGPGTRLLVL.

The V gene is TRBV9, the J gene TRBJ2-3; D is ambiguous. Germline loops: CDR1 SGDLS, CDR2 YYNGEE. Trimming removed 2 bases at V and 4 bases at J, with 17 bases between. The CDR3 covers 16 residues. In DNA form, the CDR3 reads TGTGCCAGCAGCGTTTTCCCAAACCTCATGGCAGATACGCAGTATTTT. It translates to CASSVFPNLMADTQYF.

The chain joins TRBV5-1 to TRBJ1-1, with a possible D match to TRBD1 (5 bases). CDR1 SGHRS and CDR2 YFSETQ come from the germline V gene. Trimming shortened V by 2 bases and J by 6 bases, and 11 bases separated the two germline ends. The CDR3 spans 13 residues. This CDR3 reads CASSFEGSSEAFF. The CDR3 coding sequence is TGCGCCAGCAGCTTTGAGGGGTCCTCTGAAGCTTTCTTT.

CDR3 in DNA: TGCGCCAGCAGCTTGTGGACAGGGGTGGGAGGAACTGAAGCTTTCTTT. It codes for CASSLWTGVGGTEAFF. V gene TRBV5-1 combines with J gene TRBJ1-1, with 9 bases lining up with TRBD1. V lost 1 base to trimming and J lost 5 bases; unmatched junction nucleotides: 9. Germline CDR1 is SGHRS and CDR2 is YFSETQ. This CDR3 comprises 16 residues.

With respect to this clone: The same CDR3 also results from other DNA sequences found in this sample. The chain links TRBV5-1 to TRBJ1-2; 7 bases align to TRBD1. There are 13 residues in the CDR3. The germline V gene has CDR1 SGHRS and CDR2 YFSETQ. The J segment lost 7 bases and the V segment lost 0 bases, leaving 3 bases of the junction unmatched. CDR3 DNA: TGCGCCAGCAGCTTGGGACAGGGTGGTGGCTACACCTTC. Amino acid sequence: CASSLGQGGGYTF.

This clone has only a few counts. V usage is TRBV5-4 and J usage is TRBJ2-7, with 7 bases identical to TRBD1. Losses at the gene ends were 6 bases for V and 5 bases for J; bases not matched to a gene: 11. Looked up from germline, CDR1 is SGHNT and CDR2 is YYREEE (reference sequence). This CDR3 is 14 amino acids long. The CDR3 DNA follows: TGTGCCAGCACCAATGGACAGGCCACTGACGAGCAGTACTTC. Amino acids: CASTNGQATDEQYF.

The CDR3 DNA reads as TGTGCCAGTAGTATCTGGATTGCAACTAATGAAAAACTGTTTTTT. Translating it yields CASSIWIATNEKLFF. This chain links TRBV19 with TRBJ1-4; D uncertain. Germline V CDR1 and CDR2: LNHDA, SQIVND (reference sequence). The CDR3 is made up of 15 amino acids. The ends were cut back, 3 bases at V and 0 bases at J, with 8 bases in the middle.

The CDR3 sequence is CASRPGHDNSPLHF. The CDR3 DNA reads TGTGCCAGCAGACCGGGACACGATAATTCACCCCTCCACTTT. The chain combines TRBV6-6 with TRBJ1-6, with a possible D match to TRBD1 (6 bases). V lost 6 bases to trimming and J lost 5 bases, with 11 bases between them. Germline-derived CDR1 and CDR2 are MNHNY and SVGAGI (reference sequence). The CDR3 contains 14 residues.

The chain links TRBV20-1 to TRBJ2-6; 7 nucleotides match TRBD1. With 3 bases clipped from V and 2 bases from J, the junction kept 4 bases outside the gene matches. The CDR3 loop spans 15 amino acids. The germline CDR1 and CDR2 sequences are DFQATT and SNEGSKA (reference sequence). CDR3 residues: CSASQGVAGANVLTF. The CDR3 DNA reads as TGCAGTGCTAGTCAGGGGGTGGCTGGGGCCAACGTCCTGACTTTC.

The J gene is TRBJ1-5, the V gene TRBV7-8; no clear D. Germline V lookup: CDR1 SGHVS, CDR2 FQNEAQ. This CDR3 is 14 amino acids long. Trimming cost V 3 bases and J 0 bases, with 6 bases left between them. The CDR3: CASSFSYSNQPQHF. CDR3 DNA: TGTGCCAGCAGCTTCTCCTATAGCAATCAGCCCCAGCATTTT.

The V and J genes are TRBV15 and TRBJ1-2; perhaps TRBD1 as D (5 bases). The CDR3 is 16 amino acids. Trimming stripped 0 bases from V and 2 bases from J, with 13 bases between. CDR1 and CDR2 from the germline V gene are LNHNV and YYDKDF (reference sequence). As DNA, the CDR3 is TGTGCCACCAGCAGAGATGGGGCAGGGAGAAACTATGGCTACACCTTC. It codes for CATSRDGAGRNYGYTF.

V gene TRBV6-5 combines with J gene TRBJ1-3, with D possibly matching TRBD1 (5 bases). Trimming took 6 bases from V and 0 from J, leaving 12 bases between them. Germline values: CDR1 MNHEY, CDR2 SVGAGI. This CDR3 has 15 residues. Written as DNA, the CDR3 is TGTGCCAGCAGCGCCGACAGCTTCTCTGGAAACACCATATATTTT. This sequence encodes CASSADSFSGNTIYF.

This clone came up once. One junction end does not reproduce the germline sequence, and a read error may be involved. The CDR3: CASSIVVGEQFF. The CDR3 DNA sequence: TGTGCCAGTAGCATAGTTGTGGGTGAGCAGTTCTTC. The genes are TRBV19 and TRBJ2-1; D is unresolved. The CDR3 covers 12 residues. CDR1 is LNHDA and CDR2 is SQIVND in the germline V gene (reference sequence).

V gene TRBV19 combines with J gene TRBJ2-7, with a weak D call TRBD2 (6 bases). CDR1 and CDR2 from the germline V gene are LNHDA and SQIVND (reference sequence). The CDR3 consists of 15 residues. The V gene lost 3 bases and the J gene lost 0 bases, with 12 bases spanning the gap. The CDR3 here is CASSMVAARSYEQYF. The CDR3 bases are TGTGCCAGTAGTATGGTAGCGGCCCGCTCCTACGAGCAGTACTTC.

The chain employs TRBV7-3 and TRBJ2-3; no clear D gene. The CDR3 extends over 13 amino acids. V lost 6 bases and J 1 base, leaving 8 bases between the germline ends. Germline loops: CDR1 SGHTA, CDR2 FQGTGA. The DNA of the CDR3 is TGTGCCAGCAGGTCACCTCGCACAGATACGCAGTATTTT. Translation gives CASRSPRTDTQYF.